One TCR beta chain is described in this entry. Its recognized antigen is unknown. No qualities accompany the bases; no much larger clone lies one base away. Libraries came from RT-PCR. TCRdb shows the sequencer as Illumina HiSeq 2500. TCRdb took the public reads, trimmed them with fastp at Q25, ran MiXCR for clone calling and kept in-frame beta chains. Each CDR3 protein appears once, grouped with its most common genes and DNA. This sample lists 450,000 to 600,000 distinct CDR3 sequences; around 8% were detected once. The ten largest make up 10% to 15% of the sample. This specimen belongs to a study of response to subunit inactivated influenza vaccine (dated by TCRdb to the late 2010s). General notes on the study: The study used deep quantitative T cell receptor repertoire profiling to track responses to a trivalent subunit inactivated influenza vaccine. General study outcomes and caveats: The authors proposed that each seasonal influenza vaccination may bring in only a limited number of new T cells.

The junction shows trimming of 5 bases on V and 6 bases on J, plus 16 bases between the germline ends. CDR1 and CDR2 (SGHTA, FQGTGA) derive from the germline V gene. The CDR3 numbers 14 residues from cysteine through phenylalanine. Of all the DNA, just the CDR3 is kept, 42 bases in frame from base 1. The sequencing here drew on PBMCs from blood, taken about 23 months after vaccination. This clonotype originated in a man aged 45 to 70 who received an inactivated influenza vaccine. Donor details come from another sample of the same person, matched by shared clones. The V and J genes are TRBV7-3 and TRBJ2-5, and the D gene may be TRBD2, 6 bases matching. CDR3 sequence: CASSPGTPGQTQYF. The bases are TGTGCCAGCAGCCCTGGGACTCCGGGCCAGACCCAGTACTTC. The variable domain in full, with residues beyond the CDR3 obtained from the reference TRBV7-3 and TRBJ2-5 genes, is GAGVSQTPSNKVTEKGKYVELRCDPISGHTALYWYRQSLGQGPEFLIYFQGTGAADDSGLPNDRFFAVRPEGSVSTLKIQRTERGDSAVYLCASSPGTPGQTQYFGPGTRLLVL.